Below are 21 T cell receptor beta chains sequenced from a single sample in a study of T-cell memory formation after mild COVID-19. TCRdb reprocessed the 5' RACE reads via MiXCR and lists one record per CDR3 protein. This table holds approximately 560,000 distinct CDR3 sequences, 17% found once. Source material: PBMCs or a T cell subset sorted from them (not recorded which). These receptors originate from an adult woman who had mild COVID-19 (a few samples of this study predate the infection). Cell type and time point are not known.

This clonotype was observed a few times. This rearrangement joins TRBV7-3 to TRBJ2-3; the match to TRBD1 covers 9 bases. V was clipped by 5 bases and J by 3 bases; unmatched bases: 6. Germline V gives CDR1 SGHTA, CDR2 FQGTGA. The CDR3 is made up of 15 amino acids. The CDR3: CASSAGTGSTDTQYF. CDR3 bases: TGTGCCAGCAGCGCCGGGACAGGGTCAACAGATACGCAGTATTTT. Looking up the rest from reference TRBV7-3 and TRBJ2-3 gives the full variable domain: GAGVSQTPSNKVTEKGKYVELRCDPISGHTALYWYRQSLGQGPEFLIYFQGTGAADDSGLPNDRFFAVRPEGSVSTLKIQRTERGDSAVYLCASSAGTGSTDTQYFGPGTRLTVL.

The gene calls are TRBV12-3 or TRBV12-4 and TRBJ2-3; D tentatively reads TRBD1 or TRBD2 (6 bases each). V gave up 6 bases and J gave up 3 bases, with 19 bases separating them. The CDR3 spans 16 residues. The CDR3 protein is CASSTFSGGPTDTQYF. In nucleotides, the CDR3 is TGTGCCAGCAGCACCTTTTCTGGGGGGCCGACAGATACGCAGTATTTT.

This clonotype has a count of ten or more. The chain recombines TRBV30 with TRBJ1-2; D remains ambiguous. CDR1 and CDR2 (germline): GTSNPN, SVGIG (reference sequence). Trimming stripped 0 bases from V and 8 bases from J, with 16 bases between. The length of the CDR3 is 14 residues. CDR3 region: CAWSVVPLGGGYTF. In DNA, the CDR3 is TGTGCCTGGAGTGTAGTGCCCCTCGGTGGCGGCTACACCTTC.

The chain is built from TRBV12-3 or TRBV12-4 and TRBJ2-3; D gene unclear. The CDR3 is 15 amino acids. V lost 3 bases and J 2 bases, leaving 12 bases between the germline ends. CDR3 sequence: CASSFGPGDTDTQYF. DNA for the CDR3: TGTGCCAGCAGTTTCGGTCCCGGCGACACAGATACGCAGTATTTT.

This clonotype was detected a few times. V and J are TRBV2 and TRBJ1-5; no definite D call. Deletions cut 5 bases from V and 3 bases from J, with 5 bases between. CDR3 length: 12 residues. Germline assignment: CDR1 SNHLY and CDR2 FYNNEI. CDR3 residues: CASSPPNQPQHF. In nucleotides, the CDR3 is TGTGCCAGCAGTCCTCCCAATCAGCCCCAGCATTTT.

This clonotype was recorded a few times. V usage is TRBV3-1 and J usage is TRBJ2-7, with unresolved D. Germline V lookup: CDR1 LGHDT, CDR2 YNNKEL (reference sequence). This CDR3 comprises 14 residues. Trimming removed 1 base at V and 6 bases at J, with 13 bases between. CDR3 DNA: TGTGCCAGCAGCCAAGGGCAGGTGTCCGGCGAGCAGTACTTC. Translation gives CASSQGQVSGEQYF.

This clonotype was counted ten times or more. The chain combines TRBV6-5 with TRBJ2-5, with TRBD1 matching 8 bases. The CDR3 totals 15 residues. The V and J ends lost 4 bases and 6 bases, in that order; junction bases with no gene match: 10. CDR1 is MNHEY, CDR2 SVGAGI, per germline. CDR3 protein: CASSSAGGAGKTQYF. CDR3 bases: TGTGCCAGCAGTTCGGCAGGGGGCGCGGGAAAGACCCAGTACTTC.

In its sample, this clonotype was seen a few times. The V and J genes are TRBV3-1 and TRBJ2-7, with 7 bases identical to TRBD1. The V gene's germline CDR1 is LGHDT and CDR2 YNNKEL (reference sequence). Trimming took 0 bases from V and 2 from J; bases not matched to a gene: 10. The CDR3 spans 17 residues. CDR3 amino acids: CASSQEFVGTAAYEQYF. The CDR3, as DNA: TGTGCCAGCAGCCAAGAGTTCGTCGGGACAGCAGCCTACGAGCAGTACTTC.

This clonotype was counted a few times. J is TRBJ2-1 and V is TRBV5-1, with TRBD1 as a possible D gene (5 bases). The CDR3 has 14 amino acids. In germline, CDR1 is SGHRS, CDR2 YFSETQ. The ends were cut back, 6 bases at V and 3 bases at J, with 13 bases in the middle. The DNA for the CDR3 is TGCGCCAGCACTCGGCAGGGCCTCTACAATGAGCAGTTCTTC. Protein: CASTRQGLYNEQFF.

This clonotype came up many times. DNA for the CDR3: TGCGCCAGCAGCATACGGCCGTCGAGCGGGGTAAGAATGAGAACCTACAATGAGCAGTTCTTC. This sequence encodes CASSIRPSSGVRMRTYNEQFF. The rearrangement joins TRBV5-1 to TRBJ2-1; TRBD2 matches at 7 bases. The CDR3 has 21 amino acids. Trimming cost V 4 bases and J 2 bases; bases outside gene matches: 24. The V gene's germline CDR1 is SGHRS and CDR2 YFSETQ.

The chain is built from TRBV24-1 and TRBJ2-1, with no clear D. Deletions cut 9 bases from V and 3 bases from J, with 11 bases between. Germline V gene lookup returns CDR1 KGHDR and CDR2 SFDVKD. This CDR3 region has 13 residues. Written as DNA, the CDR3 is TGTGCCACCGAAGGGCCGAGCTACAATGAGCAGTTCTTC. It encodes CATEGPSYNEQFF.

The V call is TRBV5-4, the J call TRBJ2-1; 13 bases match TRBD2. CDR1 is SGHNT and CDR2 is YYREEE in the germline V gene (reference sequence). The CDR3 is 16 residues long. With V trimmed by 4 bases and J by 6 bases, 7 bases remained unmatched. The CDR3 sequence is CASSPPGTSGVNEQFF. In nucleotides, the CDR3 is TGTGCCAGCAGCCCGCCCGGGACTAGCGGGGTCAATGAGCAGTTCTTC.

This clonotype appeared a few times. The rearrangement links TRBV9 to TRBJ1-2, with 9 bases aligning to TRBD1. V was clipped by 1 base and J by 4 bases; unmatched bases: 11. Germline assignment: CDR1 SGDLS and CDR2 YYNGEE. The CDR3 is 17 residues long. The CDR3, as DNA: TGTGCCAGCAGCGTATCTCCGGGACAGGGAGGAAGCTATGGCTACACCTTC. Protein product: CASSVSPGQGGSYGYTF.

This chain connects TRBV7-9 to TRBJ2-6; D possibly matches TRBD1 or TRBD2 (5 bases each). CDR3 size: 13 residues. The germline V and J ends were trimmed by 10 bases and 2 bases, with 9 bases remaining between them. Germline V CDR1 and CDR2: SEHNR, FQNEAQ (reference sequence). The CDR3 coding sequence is TGTGCCATCGGGGCGCCTGGGGCCAACGTCCTGACTTTC. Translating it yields CAIGAPGANVLTF.

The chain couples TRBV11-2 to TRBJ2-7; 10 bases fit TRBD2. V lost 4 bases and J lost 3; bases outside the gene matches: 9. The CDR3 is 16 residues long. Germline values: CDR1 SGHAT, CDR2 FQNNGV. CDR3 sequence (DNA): TGTGCCAGCAGCTCCTTGAGCGGGAGGGCCGGCTACGAGCAGTACTTC. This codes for CASSSLSGRAGYEQYF.

CDR3 coding DNA: TGCGCCAGCAGCCAAGAAAGGAGGGGTACTCACGAGCAGTACTTC. Amino acid sequence: CASSQERRGTHEQYF. The chain has TRBV4-3 and TRBJ2-7; perhaps TRBD2 as D (6 bases). V dropped 0 bases and J dropped 5 bases, with 14 bases sitting between them. The V gene's germline CDR1 is LGHNA and CDR2 YSLEER. This CDR3 comprises 15 residues.

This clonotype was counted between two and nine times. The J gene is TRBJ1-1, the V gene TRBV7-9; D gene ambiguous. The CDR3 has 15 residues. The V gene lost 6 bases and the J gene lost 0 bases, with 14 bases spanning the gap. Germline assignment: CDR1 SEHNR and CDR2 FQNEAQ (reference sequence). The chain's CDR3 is CASSPREVVNTEAFF. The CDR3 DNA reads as TGTGCCAGCAGTCCGAGGGAGGTTGTGAACACTGAAGCTTTCTTT.

The CDR3 sequence: CASSWTGIAGELFF. For the CDR3, the DNA is TGTGCCAGCAGTTGGACAGGGATCGCCGGGGAGCTGTTTTTT. The chain links TRBV27 to TRBJ2-2; TRBD1 agrees at 8 bases. Germline V lookup: CDR1 MNHEY, CDR2 SMNVEV (reference sequence). The CDR3 is made up of 14 amino acids. V trimming: 4 bases; J trimming: 6 bases; junction bases outside the gene matches: 4.

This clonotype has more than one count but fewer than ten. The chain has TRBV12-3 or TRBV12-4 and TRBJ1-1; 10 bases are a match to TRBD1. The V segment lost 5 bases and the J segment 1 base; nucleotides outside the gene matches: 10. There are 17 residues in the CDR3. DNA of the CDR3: TGTGCCAGCAGTCCCTTTGGACAGGGGGGCGCGAACACTGAAGCTTTCTTT. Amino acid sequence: CASSPFGQGGANTEAFF.

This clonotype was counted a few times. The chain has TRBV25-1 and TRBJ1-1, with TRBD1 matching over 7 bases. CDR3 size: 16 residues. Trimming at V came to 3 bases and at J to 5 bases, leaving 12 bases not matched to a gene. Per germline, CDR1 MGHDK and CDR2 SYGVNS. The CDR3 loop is CASSDIQGPLSTEAFF. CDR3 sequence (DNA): TGTGCCAGCAGTGACATACAGGGGCCCCTGAGTACTGAAGCTTTCTTT.

The CDR3 here is CAWEERSGEQYF. The CDR3, as DNA: TGTGCCTGGGAAGAGAGGTCGGGGGAGCAGTACTTC. J is TRBJ2-7 and V is TRBV30; perhaps TRBD2 as D (5 bases). Germline V gives CDR1 GTSNPN, CDR2 SVGIG (reference sequence). The CDR3 runs 12 residues. Deletions cut 5 bases from V and 7 bases from J, with 15 bases between.